This T cell receptor beta chain derives from a study of T cells after yellow fever vaccination. TCRdb reanalysed the 5' RACE reads using MiXCR and keeps one entry per CDR3 protein. The sample lists approximately 150,000 distinct CDR3 sequences; around 8.5% were seen once. This CDR3 region has 12 residues. Germline-derived CDR1 and CDR2 are SEHNR and FQNEAQ (reference sequence). V lost 3 bases to trimming and J lost 7 bases, with 4 bases between them. This clonotype was detected ten times or more. What it binds is not known. Findings and caveats of the study: A large majority of primary-vaccination clones showed up again after the booster (96% CD4, about 87% CD8).

The rearrangement uses TRBV7-9 and TRBJ1-6; D call uncertain. The sequenced sample was CD8+ T cells sorted from PBMCs, obtained 45 days after the yellow fever booster vaccination. The TCR was taken from a man aged 18-30 years who received the YFV17D yellow fever vaccine. CDR3 protein: CASSLGNSPLHF. The CDR3 region has the DNA TGTGCCAGCAGCTTGGGGAATTCACCCCTCCACTTT.